Listed here are 5 T cell receptor beta chains from one sample, sequenced in a study of identical twins. TCRdb analysed the 5' RACE reads with MiXCR anew, one entry per CDR3 protein. This sample has approximately 530,000 distinct CDR3 sequences; approximately 20% occur once, and the top ten carry approximately 0.49%. The same sample was also used in a study of yellow fever vaccine responses in identical twins.

The sample comprised CD4+ T cells sorted from blood. The source of these receptors is a woman aged 18-30 years in good health.

There are many counts of this clonotype. In DNA form, the CDR3 reads TGCGCCAGCAGCATAACCCCTGGGACGATCACAGATACGCAGTATTTT. It specifies CASSITPGTITDTQYF. The gene calls are TRBV5-1 and TRBJ2-3, with D possibly being TRBD1 or TRBD2 (5 bases each). The CDR3 loop spans 16 amino acids. The germline gives CDR1 SGHRS, CDR2 YFSETQ. The V gene lost 4 bases and the J gene lost 2 bases, with 17 bases spanning the gap.

This chain's CDR3 is CASSSAGGRVGNTQYF. The DNA of the CDR3 is TGTGCCAGCAGTTCAGCGGGGGGTCGGGTCGGTAATACGCAGTATTTT. The gene calls are TRBV28 and TRBJ2-3; 9 bases line up with TRBD2. Unmatched junction bases numbered 12, after V lost 4 bases and J lost 7 bases. This CDR3 comprises 16 residues. The germline gives CDR1 MDHEN, CDR2 SYDVKM.

The chain is built from TRBV2 and TRBJ2-7; 11 positions agree with TRBD1. Looked up from germline, CDR1 is SNHLY and CDR2 is FYNNEI. With 8 bases clipped from V and 4 bases from J, the junction kept 7 bases outside the gene matches. The CDR3 is 14 residues long. CDR3 nucleotides: TGTGCCAGCCTTGGACAGGGGGCAGATTACGAGCAGTACTTC. Translating it yields CASLGQGADYEQYF.

The genes are TRBV6-5 and TRBJ2-7, with D possibly being TRBD1 (5 bases). Trimming cost V 6 bases and J 3 bases, with 9 bases left between them. This CDR3 spans 12 amino acids. Germline lookup yields CDR1 MNHEY and CDR2 SVGAGI. CDR3: CASSKGVYEQYF. The CDR3 DNA sequence: TGTGCCAGCAGCAAAGGGGTCTACGAGCAGTACTTC.

V and J are TRBV6-5 and TRBJ2-5; D may be TRBD1 (6 bases). V dropped 4 bases and J dropped 2 bases, with 17 bases sitting between them. CDR1 MNHEY and CDR2 SVGAGI come from the germline V gene. This CDR3 has 16 residues. CDR3 loop: CASSWAPGTTQETQYF. DNA of the CDR3: TGTGCCAGCAGTTGGGCCCCCGGGACAACGCAAGAGACCCAGTACTTC.